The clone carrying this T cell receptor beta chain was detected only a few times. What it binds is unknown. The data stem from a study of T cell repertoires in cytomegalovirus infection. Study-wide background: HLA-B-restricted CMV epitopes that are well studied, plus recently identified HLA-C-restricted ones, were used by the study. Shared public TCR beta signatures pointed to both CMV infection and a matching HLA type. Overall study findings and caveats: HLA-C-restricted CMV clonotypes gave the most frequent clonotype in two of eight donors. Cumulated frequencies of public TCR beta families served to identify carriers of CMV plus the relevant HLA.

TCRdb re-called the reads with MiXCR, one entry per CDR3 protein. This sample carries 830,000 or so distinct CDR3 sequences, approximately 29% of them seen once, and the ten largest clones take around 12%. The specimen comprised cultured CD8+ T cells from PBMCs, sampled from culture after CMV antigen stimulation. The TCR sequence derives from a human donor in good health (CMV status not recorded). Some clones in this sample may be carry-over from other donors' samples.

The CDR3, as DNA: TGTGCCAGCAGTCCGGGACATCCCCCTGAAGCTTTCTTT. Translating it yields CASSPGHPPEAFF. The chain links TRBV27 to TRBJ1-1; maybe TRBD1 (6 bases). This CDR3 has 13 amino acids. Between the trimmed V and J ends, which lost 5 bases and 6 bases, there was a span of 13 bases. CDR1 and CDR2 (germline): MNHEY, SMNVEV (reference sequence).